Following are 24 T cell receptor beta chains from one sample sequenced in a study of T cells in Graves' hyperthyroidism and ophthalmopathy. RNA transcripts served as the template for amplifying TCR beta CDR3 regions. A first-round RT-PCR of the TCR CDR3 used the HTBI primer set. TCRdb independently ran MiXCR on the multiplex PCR reads; one entry per CDR3 protein. Of 530,000 or so distinct CDR3 sequences in the sample, about 43% were seen once. The material sequenced was peripheral blood or thyroid tissue (not recorded which). The origin of the receptors is a woman aged 18-29 years with Graves' hyperthyroidism.

This clonotype was counted ten times or more. The chain links TRBV27 to TRBJ2-6; TRBD1 aligns across 7 bases. Germline V gene data show CDR1 as MNHEY and CDR2 as SMNVEV (reference sequence). After removal of 4 bases from V and 0 bases from J, the junction contained 6 bases not matched to a gene. The CDR3 runs 17 residues. The CDR3 region is CASSSRDSPSGANVLTF. The CDR3 region has the DNA TGTGCCAGCAGTTCCCGGGACAGCCCCTCTGGGGCCAACGTCCTGACTTTC.

At least ten counts were recorded for this clonotype. The chain couples TRBV6-1 to TRBJ1-5; D is possibly TRBD1 (6 bases). This CDR3 region has 14 residues. The germline V gene has CDR1 MNHNS and CDR2 SASEGT. Trimming took 5 bases from V and 4 from J, leaving 12 bases between them. In DNA form, the CDR3 reads TGTGCCAGCAGTAAAGGGGGTACGAATCAGCCCCAGCATTTT. This translates into CASSKGGTNQPQHF.

Worth noting for this clonotype: Mismatch with germline at one junction end may stem from a read error. The rearrangement uses TRBV15 and TRBJ1-6, with D possibly matching TRBD1 (5 bases). This CDR3 is 14 amino acids long. Per germline, CDR1 LNHNV and CDR2 YYDKDF (reference sequence). DNA of the CDR3: TGTGCCACCAGCCGAGAGGCAGGGTCTTCACCCCTCCACTTT. It codes for CATSREAGSSPLHF.

The chain uses TRBV10-3 and TRBJ2-7; tentatively, D is TRBD1 (5 bases). The CDR3 runs 12 residues. Germline-derived CDR1 and CDR2 are ENHRY and SYGVKD. V was trimmed by 6 bases and J by 9 bases, leaving 15 bases between them. CDR3 sequence (DNA): TGTGCCATCAGCCCTGTGCAGGGCGGGCAGTACTTC. It codes for CAISPVQGGQYF.

A remark on this clonotype: The conserved phenylalanine or tryptophan is not found at the CDR3 terminus, so this likely reflects a read error. Because the CDR3's place on the DNA is in doubt, the DNA is left out and the CDR3 is given as listed by TCRdb. V and J are TRBV19 and TRBJ2-6. The CDR3 numbers 9 amino acids, ends counted. From germline, CDR1 is LNHDA and CDR2 SQIVND (reference sequence). CDR3 residues: CASNPTPTS.

The V gene is TRBV7-9, the J gene TRBJ2-6; either TRBD1 or TRBD2 may supply D (5 bases each). Germline V CDR1 and CDR2: SEHNR, FQNEAQ (reference sequence). The CDR3 is 14 residues long. Trimming cost V 7 bases and J 4 bases, with 11 bases left between them. CDR3 DNA: TGTGCCAGCACTACGGGGCAGGGGGCCAACGTCCTGACTTTC. Translating it yields CASTTGQGANVLTF.

This clonotype was recorded at least ten times. A much larger clone lies one base from this, so it may be a read error. The chain uses TRBV12-3 or TRBV12-4 and TRBJ1-3; no definite D call. The CDR3 loop spans 10 amino acids. V lost 6 bases to trimming and J lost 5 bases, with 2 bases between them. CDR3 protein: CASSRNTIYF. DNA for the CDR3: TGTGCCAGCAGCAGAAACACCATATATTTT.

This clonotype occurred many times. The DNA for the CDR3 is TGTGCCAGCTCCTACCAACAGGGTGAATATGGCTACACCTTC. Translated: CASSYQQGEYGYTF. The chain recombines TRBV18 with TRBJ1-2, with D possibly matching TRBD1 (6 bases). Germline CDR1 is KGHSH and CDR2 is LQKENI. The CDR3 contains 14 residues. Trimming removed 6 bases at V and 5 bases at J, with 16 bases between.

V usage is TRBV6-4 and J usage is TRBJ2-5, with 8 bases aligning to TRBD1. From germline, CDR1 is MRHNA and CDR2 SNTAGT. The CDR3 is 14 amino acids. V shed 6 bases and J 9 bases; nucleotides not matched to a gene: 12. The CDR3 protein is CASSGTGEHQPQYF. The DNA for the CDR3 is TGTGCCAGCAGCGGGACAGGAGAACATCAGCCCCAGTACTTC.

The chain is built from TRBV20-1 and TRBJ2-3, with D maybe TRBD2 (5 bases). The germline V gene has CDR1 DFQATT and CDR2 SNEGSKA (reference sequence). Trimming cost V 3 bases and J 0 bases, with 10 bases left between them. CDR3 size: 14 residues. For the CDR3, the DNA is TGCAGTGCTAGTAGACTACCTAGCACAGATACGCAGTATTTT. Residues: CSASRLPSTDTQYF.

The chain uses TRBV5-1 and TRBJ2-7, with D perhaps TRBD1 (5 bases). V lost 0 bases and J lost 4, with 11 bases in between. Germline values: CDR1 SGHRS, CDR2 YFSETQ. This CDR3 has 14 residues. The CDR3 loop is CASSLEGPGYEQYF. Written as DNA, the CDR3 is TGCGCCAGCAGCTTGGAGGGGCCGGGTTACGAGCAGTACTTC.

V is TRBV29-1 and J is TRBJ2-1; 7 nucleotides agree with TRBD2. Germline V CDR1 and CDR2: SQVTM, ANQGSEA. This CDR3 contains 11 residues. V lost 6 bases and J lost 8; bases outside the gene matches: 4. For the CDR3, the DNA is TGCAGCGTAGGACTAGTGGATGAGCAGTTCTTC. Translating gives CSVGLVDEQFF.

This clonotype was counted many times. V and J are TRBV9 and TRBJ2-5, with 14 bases identical to TRBD2. CDR1 is SGDLS and CDR2 is YYNGEE in the germline V gene. The V and J ends lost 3 bases and 4 bases, in that order; junction bases with no gene match: 5. This CDR3 is built from 16 residues. In nucleotides, the CDR3 is TGTGCCAGCAGCGCAGGACTAGCGGGAGGTCTAGAGACCCAGTACTTC. The encoded protein is CASSAGLAGGLETQYF.

There are a few counts of this clonotype. The rearrangement joins TRBV7-2 to TRBJ2-7; maybe TRBD1 (6 bases). V lost 6 bases to trimming and J lost 5 bases, with 20 bases between them. This CDR3 region has 15 residues. Per germline, CDR1 SGHTA and CDR2 FQGNSA. CDR3 sequence: CASSSGQTSNHEQYF. CDR3 DNA: TGTGCCAGCAGTTCCGGACAGACGTCAAACCACGAGCAGTACTTC.

This clonotype has a handful of counts. A read error may explain this, as a much larger clone is one base away. The V and J genes are TRBV7-9 and TRBJ2-5; D may match TRBD1 or TRBD2 (5 bases each). V lost 5 bases, J lost 2 bases, and 15 bases lay in between. This CDR3 contains 15 residues. Looked up from germline, CDR1 is SEHNR and CDR2 is FQNEAQ (reference sequence). CDR3 sequence reads: CASSDAGTTQETQYF. CDR3 bases: TGTGCCAGCAGCGATGCCGGGACGACTCAAGAGACCCAGTACTTC.

Many counts were recorded for this clonotype. The chain has TRBV7-9 and TRBJ1-1; D might be TRBD1 (6 bases). CDR3 length equals 13 residues. Germline loops: CDR1 SEHNR, CDR2 FQNEAQ (reference sequence). Deletions cut 11 bases from V and 4 bases from J, with 17 bases between. The CDR3 sequence is CAGTRGRSTEAFF. DNA of the CDR3: TGTGCCGGGACGCGGGGGCGTTCCACTGAAGCTTTCTTT.

The CDR3 protein is CASSFVGGRADWSQYF. CDR3 nucleotides: TGTGCCAGCAGCTTTGTCGGCGGGAGGGCCGATTGGTCCCAGTACTTC. The chain carries TRBV7-2 and TRBJ2-5; 9 bases are shared with TRBD2. Trimming cost V 3 bases and J 9 bases; bases outside gene matches: 14. The CDR3 totals 16 residues. CDR1 SGHTA and CDR2 FQGNSA come from the germline V gene.

This clonotype has a count of ten or more. The rearrangement links TRBV9 to TRBJ1-1; D is unresolved. CDR1 is SGDLS, CDR2 YYNGEE, per germline. V was pared by 4 bases and J by 1 base, with 8 bases between. CDR3 length: 13 amino acids. CDR3: CASSTTANTEAFF. The CDR3 bases are TGTGCCAGCAGCACTACAGCGAACACTGAAGCTTTCTTT. The full variable domain, its missing parts supplied by reference TRBV9 and TRBJ1-1, is DSGVTQTPKHLITATGQRVTLRCSPRSGDLSVYWYQQSLDQGLQFLIQYYNGEERAKGNILERFSAQQFPDLHSELNLSSLELGDSALYFCASSTTANTEAFFGQGTRLTVV.

This clonotype was counted ten times or more. This sequence joins TRBV7-9 and TRBJ1-5; D gene unclear. There are 13 residues in the CDR3. Per the germline V gene, CDR1 is SEHNR and CDR2 is FQNEAQ (reference sequence). The V gene lost 4 bases and the J gene lost 7 bases, with 11 bases spanning the gap. CDR3 residues: CASSSRGSQPQHF. CDR3 DNA: TGTGCCAGCAGCTCCCGCGGGAGCCAGCCCCAGCATTTT.

The rearrangement uses TRBV24-1 and TRBJ2-7; maybe TRBD1 (6 bases). This CDR3 region has 14 residues. Trimming cost V 4 bases and J 5 bases, with 14 bases left between them. CDR1 is KGHDR and CDR2 is SFDVKD in the germline V gene. CDR3 coding DNA: TGTGCCACCAGTGACCCTGACAGGAATAACGAGCAGTACTTC. Amino acid sequence: CATSDPDRNNEQYF.

The chain joins TRBV19 to TRBJ1-1; D unclear. Germline assignment: CDR1 LNHDA and CDR2 SQIVND (reference sequence). Trimming cost V 8 bases and J 0 bases, with 10 bases left between them. CDR3 length: 13 residues. CDR3 sequence reads: CASCELMNTEAFF. For the CDR3, the DNA is TGTGCCAGTTGTGAGCTCATGAACACTGAAGCTTTCTTT.

This clonotype was seen more than once but under ten times. At one boundary the junction diverges from the germline segment, which might be a read error. The chain links TRBV5-4 to TRBJ2-5; TRBD2 matches at 7 bases. Germline assignment: CDR1 SGHNT and CDR2 YYREEE (reference sequence). The CDR3 is made up of 13 amino acids. CDR3 nucleotide sequence: TGTGCCAGCAGCTTTACGGGAGGAGAGGCCCAGTACTTC. This gives the protein CASSFTGGEAQYF.

The gene calls are TRBV7-1 and TRBJ2-5, with D tentatively TRBD2 (6 bases). The DNA end is more similar to TRBJ2-7, so the J call may be wrong. TRBV7-1 is sorted into the ORF group, with uncertain function. CDR3 size: 14 residues. CDR3 nucleotide sequence: TGTGCCAGCAGCTCCCTCTCAACGGGAGCCGAGCAGTACTTC. Its translation: CASSSLSTGAEQYF.

The chain has TRBV24-1 and TRBJ2-3; possibly TRBD2 for D (5 bases). Trimming shortened V by 9 bases and J by 0 bases, and 12 bases separated the two germline ends. Germline loops: CDR1 KGHDR, CDR2 SFDVKD. This CDR3 comprises 14 residues. The CDR3 DNA reads TGTGCCACCTCTCTAGCAGGAAGCACAGATACGCAGTATTTT. Translating gives CATSLAGSTDTQYF.